This TCR beta chain emerged from a study of blood T cell repertoires in COVID-19. Study as a whole: COVID-19 samples, acute and convalescent, were from the United States, Italy and Spain. Nucleic acid was either cDNA or gDNA, and it came from T cells, B-cell-depleted T cells, or PBMCs.

The CDR3 is made up of 18 amino acids. Germline V gene data show CDR1 as LGHNA and CDR2 as YSLEER. Losses at the gene ends were 4 bases for V and 7 bases for J; bases not matched to a gene: 16. Patients in Seattle were enrolled during active infection, then followed longitudinally. Data came from immunoSEQ multiplex PCR; TCRdb stores just in-frame clones and leaves some out. The sample holds a few hundred thousand clones, around 90% seen once. The source of this sequence is a woman aged 25 to 39 with COVID-19, enrolled during active disease. The chain carries TRBV4-3 and TRBJ1-5; TRBD1 aligns across 10 bases. The sequenced sample consisted of peripheral blood. CDR3 residues: CASSPYLIGTGAFQPQHF. CDR3 nucleotide sequence: TGCGCCAGCAGCCCATACCTAATCGGGACAGGGGCCTTCCAGCCCCAGCATTTT.